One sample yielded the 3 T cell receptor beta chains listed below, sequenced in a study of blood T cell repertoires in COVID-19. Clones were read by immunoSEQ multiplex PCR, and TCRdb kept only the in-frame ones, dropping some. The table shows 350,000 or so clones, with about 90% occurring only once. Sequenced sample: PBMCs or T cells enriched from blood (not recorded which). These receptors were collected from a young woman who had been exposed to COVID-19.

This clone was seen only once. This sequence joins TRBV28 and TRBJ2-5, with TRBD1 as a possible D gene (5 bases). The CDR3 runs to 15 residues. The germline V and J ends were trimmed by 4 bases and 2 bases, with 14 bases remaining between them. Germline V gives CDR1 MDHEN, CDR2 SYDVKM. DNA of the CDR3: TGTGCCAGCAGTTCGAAAGACAGAGAGCAAGAGACCCAGTACTTC. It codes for CASSSKDREQETQYF. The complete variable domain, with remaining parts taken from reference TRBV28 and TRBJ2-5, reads DVKVTQSSRYLVKRTGEKVFLECVQDMDHENMFWYRQDPGLGLRLIYFSYDVKMKEKGDIPEGYSVSREKKERFSLILESASTNQTSMYLCASSSKDREQETQYFGPGTRLLVL.

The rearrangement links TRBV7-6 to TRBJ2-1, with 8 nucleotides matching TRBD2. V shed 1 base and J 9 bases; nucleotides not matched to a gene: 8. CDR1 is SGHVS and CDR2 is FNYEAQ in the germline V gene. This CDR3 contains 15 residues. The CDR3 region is CASSLETSGGGEQFF. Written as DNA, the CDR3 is TGTGCCAGCAGCTTAGAAACTAGCGGCGGGGGTGAGCAGTTCTTC.

The CDR3 here is CASRVETQYF. CDR3 coding DNA: TGTGCCAGCCGGGTTGAGACCCAGTACTTC. This rearrangement joins TRBV6-5 to TRBJ2-5; no firm D call. Germline lookup yields CDR1 MNHEY and CDR2 SVGAGI. The CDR3 is 10 residues long. The germline V and J ends were trimmed by 8 bases and 5 bases, with 6 bases remaining between them.